A selection of T cell receptor beta chains follows, all from one sample in a study of T cell responses to AZD1222 COVID-19 vaccine. Only in-frame clones appear in the TCRdb table, and some are missing; sequencing was by immunoSEQ multiplex PCR. The sample carries more than 35,000 clones, around 80% recorded once. Specimen: peripheral blood, collected on day 0 of AZD1222 vaccination. These receptors originate from an adult in good health. Each CDR3 is given with its conserved first and last residue. The D gene is left open where the match is weak. Size tells how often a clone was seen (once, few, many) or the class of an expanded clone, and some rows leave it out.

size: NA; V: TRBV12-1; D: NA; J: TRBJ1-5; CDR3: CASSFARVVSNQPQHF; DNA: TGTGCCAGCAGCTTTGCTCGGGTGGTTAGCAATCAGCCCCAGCATTTT
size: NA; V: TRBV4-3; D: TRBD1; J: TRBJ1-6; CDR3: CASSQDFRGQGYSPLHF; DNA: TGCGCCAGCAGCCAAGATTTCCGGGGACAGGGGTATTCACCCCTCCACTTT
size: NA; V: TRBV5-1; D: TRBD1; J: TRBJ2-7; CDR3: CASSLALGQGYEQYF; DNA: TGCGCCAGCAGCTTGGCCCTGGGACAGGGTTACGAGCAGTACTTC
size: NA; V: TRBV30; D: NA; J: TRBJ1-6; CDR3: CAWKAADRDNSPLHF; DNA: TGTGCCTGGAAGGCGGCGGACCGGGATAATTCACCCCTCCACTTT
size: few; V: TRBV28; D: NA; J: TRBJ1-5; CDR3: CASRFRDGDSNQPQHF; DNA: TGTGCCAGCAGATTCCGGGACGGAGATAGCAATCAGCCCCAGCATTTT
size: once; V: TRBV3-1/TRBV3-2; D: NA; J: TRBJ2-6; CDR3: CASSQGTGYGANVLTF; DNA: TGTGCCAGCAGCCAAGGAACGGGGTACGGGGCCAACGTCCTGACTTTC
size: NA; V: TRBV5-8; D: NA; J: TRBJ2-3; CDR3: CASSLGHITDTQYF; DNA: TGTGCCAGCAGCTTGGGTCATATCACAGATACGCAGTATTTT
size: few; V: TRBV15; D: NA; J: TRBJ1-6; CDR3: CATSRDKVPSPLHF; DNA: TGTGCCACCAGCAGAGATAAGGTTCCCTCACCCCTCCACTTT
size: NA; V: TRBV24-1; D: NA; J: TRBJ2-3; CDR3: CATSEKGRANTDTQYF; DNA: TGTGCCACGAGCGAGAAAGGCAGGGCCAACACAGATACGCAGTATTTT
size: NA; V: TRBV28; D: NA; J: TRBJ1-5; CDR3: CASTTPSNRGNQPQHF; DNA: TGTGCCAGCACCACCCCTTCGAACAGAGGCAATCAGCCCCAGCATTTT
size: NA; V: TRBV7-6; D: TRBD1; J: TRBJ2-7; CDR3: CASSPRLLDRGLSYEQYF; DNA: TGTGCCAGCAGCCCGCGACTTCTTGACAGGGGGCTATCCTACGAGCAGTACTTC
size: NA; V: TRBV7-2; D: NA; J: TRBJ1-5; CDR3: CASSLEVQPQHF; DNA: TGTGCCAGCAGCTTAGAGGTTCAGCCCCAGCATTTT
size: NA; V: TRBV5-1; D: NA; J: TRBJ2-7; CDR3: CASSLEDGGGHEQYF; DNA: TGCGCCAGCAGCTTGGAGGACGGGGGAGGCCACGAGCAGTACTTC
size: NA; V: TRBV4-1; D: NA; J: TRBJ1-2; CDR3: CASSQDGDSYGYTF; DNA: TGCGCCAGCAGCCAAGATGGAGACAGTTATGGCTACACCTTC
size: NA; V: TRBV15; D: NA; J: TRBJ2-4; CDR3: CATSREVPAALAKNIQYF; DNA: TGTGCCACCAGCAGAGAGGTCCCAGCGGCCCTAGCCAAAAACATTCAGTACTTC
size: NA; V: TRBV18; D: NA; J: TRBJ2-2; CDR3: CASSAHQGGRSGELFF; DNA: TGTGCCAGCTCAGCACATCAGGGGGGAAGAAGCGGGGAGCTGTTTTTT
size: NA; V: TRBV7-8; D: NA; J: TRBJ2-3; CDR3: CASSLKGQSTDTQYF; DNA: TGTGCCAGCAGCTTGAAGGGGCAGAGCACAGATACGCAGTATTTT
size: NA; V: TRBV5-1; D: TRBD2; J: TRBJ2-3; CDR3: CASSSTSGGDTQYF; DNA: TGCGCCAGCAGCTCTACTAGCGGGGGGGATACGCAGTATTTT
size: NA; V: TRBV2; D: NA; J: TRBJ1-6; CDR3: CASSEGGWNSPLHF; DNA: TGTGCCAGCAGTGAAGGAGGGTGGAATTCACCCCTCCACTTT
size: NA; V: TRBV5-8; D: TRBD2; J: TRBJ2-1; CDR3: CASCSGGSYNEQFF; DNA: TGTGCCAGCTGTAGCGGGGGCTCCTACAATGAGCAGTTCTTC
size: NA; V: TRBV18; D: TRBD2; J: TRBJ2-1; CDR3: CASSPLAGVGGDEQFF; DNA: TGTGCCAGCTCACCCCTAGCGGGAGTGGGAGGGGATGAGCAGTTCTTC
size: NA; V: TRBV11-2; D: NA; J: TRBJ2-7; CDR3: CASSSLGRSYEQYF; DNA: TGTGCCAGCAGCTCCCTCGGCCGGTCCTACGAGCAGTACTTC
size: NA; V: TRBV10-3; D: NA; J: TRBJ1-1; CDR3: CAIRDYTEAFF; DNA: TGTGCCATCAGGGATTACACTGAAGCTTTCTTT
size: NA; V: TRBV24-1; D: NA; J: TRBJ2-2; CDR3: CATSVRGAGTGELFF; DNA: TGTGCCACCAGTGTGAGGGGCGCGGGGACCGGGGAGCTGTTTTTT
size: NA; V: TRBV4-1; D: TRBD1; J: TRBJ1-6; CDR3: CASSQEGTGGLPLHF; DNA: TGCGCCAGCAGCCAAGAAGGAACAGGGGGACTACCCCTCCACTTT
size: few; V: TRBV29-1; D: TRBD2; J: TRBJ2-1; CDR3: CSYLAAYYNEQFF; DNA: TGCAGCTACCTAGCGGCCTACTACAATGAGCAGTTCTTC
size: few; V: TRBV6-5; D: NA; J: TRBJ2-1; CDR3: CASSPWGALQNEQFF; DNA: TGTGCCAGCAGTCCTTGGGGGGCTCTTCAGAATGAGCAGTTCTTC
size: few; V: TRBV9; D: NA; J: TRBJ1-1; CDR3: CASSVVSNTEAFF; DNA: TGTGCCAGCAGCGTAGTGTCAAACACTGAAGCTTTCTTT
size: once; V: TRBV18; D: TRBD1; J: TRBJ1-4; CDR3: CASSSNLDRGQDEKLFF; DNA: TGTGCCAGCTCATCCAACCTTGACAGGGGGCAAGATGAAAAACTGTTTTTT
size: few; V: TRBV2; D: NA; J: TRBJ1-1; CDR3: CATASNTEAFF; DNA: TGTGCCACCGCTTCCAACACTGAAGCTTTCTTT
size: NA; V: TRBV7-2; D: NA; J: TRBJ2-2; CDR3: CASRALGNTGELFF; DNA: TGTGCCAGCAGAGCACTAGGGAACACCGGGGAGCTGTTTTTT
size: NA; V: TRBV29-1; D: NA; J: TRBJ2-7; CDR3: CSAIGTPRNEQYF; DNA: TGCAGCGCCATCGGGACTCCTCGGAACGAGCAGTACTTC
size: NA; V: TRBV6-5; D: NA; J: TRBJ1-2; CDR3: CASSSDRSYGYTF; DNA: TGTGCCAGCAGCTCCGACAGATCCTATGGCTACACCTTC
size: few; V: TRBV5-6; D: NA; J: TRBJ2-1; CDR3: CASSRRGSNEQFF; DNA: TGTGCCAGCAGCCGCCGGGGGAGCAATGAGCAGTTCTTC